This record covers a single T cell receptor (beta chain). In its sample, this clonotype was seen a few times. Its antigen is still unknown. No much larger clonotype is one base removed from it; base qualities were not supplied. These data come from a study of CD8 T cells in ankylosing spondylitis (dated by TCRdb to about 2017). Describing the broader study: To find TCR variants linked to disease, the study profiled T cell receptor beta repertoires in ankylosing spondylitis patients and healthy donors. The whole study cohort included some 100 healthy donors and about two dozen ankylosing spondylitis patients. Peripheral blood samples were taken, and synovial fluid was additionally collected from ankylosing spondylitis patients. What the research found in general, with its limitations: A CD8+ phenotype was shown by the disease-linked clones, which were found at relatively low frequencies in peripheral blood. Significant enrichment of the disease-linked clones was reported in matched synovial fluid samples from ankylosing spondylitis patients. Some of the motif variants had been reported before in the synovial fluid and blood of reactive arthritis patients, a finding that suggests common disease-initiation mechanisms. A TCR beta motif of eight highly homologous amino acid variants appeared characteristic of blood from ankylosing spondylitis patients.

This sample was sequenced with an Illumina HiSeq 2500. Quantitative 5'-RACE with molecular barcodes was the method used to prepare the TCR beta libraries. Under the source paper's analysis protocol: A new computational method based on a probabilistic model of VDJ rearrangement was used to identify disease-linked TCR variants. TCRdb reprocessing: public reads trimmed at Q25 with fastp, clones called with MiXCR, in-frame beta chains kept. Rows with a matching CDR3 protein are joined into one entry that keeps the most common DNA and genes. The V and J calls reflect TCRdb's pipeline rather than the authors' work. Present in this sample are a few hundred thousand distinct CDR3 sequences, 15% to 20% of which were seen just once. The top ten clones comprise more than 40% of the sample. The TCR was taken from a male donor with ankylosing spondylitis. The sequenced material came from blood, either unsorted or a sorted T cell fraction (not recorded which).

The sequenced DNA is TGCAGTGCTAGAACCCAGGGGGATGAGCAGTTCTTC. Its protein reads: CSARTQGDEQFF. Recombination linked TRBV20-1 to TRBJ2-1; 7 middle bases align to TRBD1. CDR1 and CDR2 are read off the germline V gene (reference sequence) as DFQATT and SNEGSKA. There are 12 amino acids in the CDR3, from cysteine to phenylalanine inclusive. CDR3 DNA only is kept here, 36 bases in frame from base 1. Here V drops 2 bases and J drops 8 bases, and the junction holds 3 bases not matched to any gene.